This T cell receptor beta chain was captured by sequencing in a study of blood T cell repertoires in COVID-19. This CDR3 has 14 amino acids. V shed 3 bases and J 7 bases; nucleotides not matched to a gene: 6. Germline CDR1 reads SGHTA; CDR2 reads FQGTGA. Profiling relied on immunoSEQ multiplex PCR, and the TCRdb table lists in-frame clones only, not all of them. The sample holds 150,000 to 180,000 clones, roughly 80% seen once. The V gene is TRBV7-3, the J gene TRBJ2-1; 7 nucleotides match TRBD2. The sequenced sample was PBMCs or T cells enriched from blood (not recorded which). The TCR was taken from a man aged 50 to 59 who had recovered from COVID-19. As DNA, the CDR3 is TGTGCCAGCAGCTTCGGCGGGGGAGGGAATGAGCAGTTCTTC. Translated, it gives CASSFGGGGNEQFF.